One sample yielded the 14 T cell receptor beta chains listed below, sequenced in a study of identical twins. TCRdb re-called the 5' RACE reads through MiXCR, storing one row per CDR3 protein. The sample yields around 100,000 distinct CDR3 sequences, around 5.5% seen once. What was sequenced was memory T cells sorted from blood. These receptor sequences come from a woman between 45 and 60 years old in good health.

This clonotype was recorded a few times. V is TRBV20-1 and J is TRBJ2-5; possibly TRBD2 for D (6 bases). The V end lost 3 bases, the J end lost 5 bases, and 16 bases lay between the germline ends. This CDR3 comprises 14 residues. CDR1 is DFQATT, CDR2 SNEGSKA, per germline (reference sequence). The CDR3 sequence: CSARDAQGGETQYF. The CDR3 DNA reads TGCAGTGCTAGGGACGCGCAGGGAGGCGAGACCCAGTACTTC.

This clonotype occurred many times. V and J are TRBV15 and TRBJ2-5; D may match TRBD1 or TRBD2 (6 bases each). The CDR3 has 13 residues. V was shortened by 11 bases and J by 0 bases, with 13 bases between the two germline ends. The V gene's germline CDR1 is LNHNV and CDR2 YYDKDF (reference sequence). In DNA, the CDR3 is TGTGCCTCCGGAGGGGGAAACCAAGAGACCCAGTACTTC. This encodes CASGGGNQETQYF.

This clonotype appeared many times. As DNA, the CDR3 is TGTGCCAGCAGTTTATACGAGGATGAGCAGTTCTTC. It yields the protein CASSLYEDEQFF. The chain combines TRBV12-3 or TRBV12-4 with TRBJ2-1; no reliable D call. CDR3 length: 12 amino acids. V lost 2 bases, J lost 8 bases, and 7 bases lay in between.

This clonotype was counted many times. The gene calls are TRBV5-1 and TRBJ2-2; no clear D. The germline CDR1 and CDR2 sequences are SGHRS and YFSETQ. This CDR3 region has 16 residues. Trimming cost V 4 bases and J 0 bases, with 13 bases left between them. The CDR3 reads CASSHPDLSNTGELFF. The CDR3 DNA reads TGCGCCAGCAGCCACCCGGACCTTTCGAACACCGGGGAGCTGTTTTTT. Combining the CDR3 with reference TRBV5-1 and TRBJ2-2 gives the whole variable domain KAGVTQTPRYLIKTRGQQVTLSCSPISGHRSVSWYQQTPGQGLQFLFEYFSETQRNKGNFPGRFSGRQFSNSRSEMNVSTLELGDSALYLCASSHPDLSNTGELFFGEGSRLTVL.

This clonotype occurred many times. This sequence joins TRBV29-1 and TRBJ2-5; D gene unclear. From germline, CDR1 is SQVTM and CDR2 ANQGSEA. V was clipped by 2 bases and J by 1 base, with 8 bases between them. CDR3 size: 13 residues. The CDR3 DNA reads as TGCAGCGTTGAAAAAGGCAGCCAAGAGACCCAGTACTTC. It yields the protein CSVEKGSQETQYF.

This clonotype has ten or more counts. This chain connects TRBV12-3 or TRBV12-4 to TRBJ2-2; D is unclear. The length of the CDR3 is 11 residues. The ends were cut back, 5 bases at V and 7 bases at J, with 5 bases in the middle. The chain's CDR3 is CASSRIGELFF. The CDR3, as DNA: TGTGCCAGCAGTAGGATCGGGGAGCTGTTTTTT.

In its sample, this clonotype was seen many times. The J gene is TRBJ1-4, the V gene TRBV20-1; D is uncertain. The CDR3 extends over 14 amino acids. Germline V gene data show CDR1 as DFQATT and CDR2 as SNEGSKA (reference sequence). V lost 4 bases and J lost 5, with 14 bases in between. Here the CDR3 DNA reads TGCAGTGCTACACCCGGGGTGAGGAATGAAAAACTGTTTTTT. Protein product: CSATPGVRNEKLFF.

The gene calls are TRBV6-5 and TRBJ2-3; 10 bases match TRBD2. Germline V gene lookup returns CDR1 MNHEY and CDR2 SVGAGI. The ends lost 6 bases at V and 6 bases at J; junction bases unmatched: 6. The CDR3 totals 14 residues. The CDR3 reads CASSLLAGRDTQYF. CDR3 coding DNA: TGTGCCAGCAGCCTACTAGCGGGAAGGGATACGCAGTATTTT.

There are many counts of this clonotype. The genes are TRBV20-1 and TRBJ1-2; 10 bases are a match to TRBD1. J lost 4 bases, V lost 5 bases, and 13 bases had no gene match. Per germline, CDR1 DFQATT and CDR2 SNEGSKA (reference sequence). The CDR3 is 16 residues long. Written as DNA, the CDR3 is TGCAGTGCTGTTACCGGGACAGGGGTCGAAGGCTATGGCTACACCTTC. This gives the protein CSAVTGTGVEGYGYTF.

The sample holds many counts of this clonotype. This rearrangement joins TRBV20-1 to TRBJ2-4; TRBD2 agrees at 7 bases. Germline V gene data show CDR1 as DFQATT and CDR2 as SNEGSKA (reference sequence). After removal of 3 bases from V and 2 bases from J, the junction contained 4 bases not matched to a gene. The CDR3 runs 14 residues. The CDR3 nucleotides are TGCAGTGCTAGTGCGGGAGTGACCAAAAACATTCAGTACTTC. Encoded protein: CSASAGVTKNIQYF.

This clonotype showed up just a few times. This chain joins TRBV6-5 and TRBJ2-7; 7 bases match TRBD2. J lost 3 bases, V lost 6 bases, and 8 bases had no gene match. Per the germline V gene, CDR1 is MNHEY and CDR2 is SVGAGI. This CDR3 is 14 amino acids long. Here the CDR3 reads CASRSGAQVYEQYF. The CDR3 region has the DNA TGTGCCAGCAGAAGCGGGGCCCAGGTCTACGAGCAGTACTTC.

There are many counts of this clonotype. CDR3 DNA sequence: TGTGCCAGCAGTTCCCAAAATCCCAGACCTGAAGCTTTCTTT. It yields the protein CASSSQNPRPEAFF. This rearrangement joins TRBV12-3 or TRBV12-4 to TRBJ1-1; D remains ambiguous. Trimming removed 4 bases at V and 6 bases at J, with 15 bases between. The CDR3 runs 14 residues.

This clonotype was observed at least ten times. This rearrangement joins TRBV5-1 to TRBJ1-2, with 8 bases that match TRBD1. Germline loops: CDR1 SGHRS, CDR2 YFSETQ. The CDR3 sequence is 15 residues long. V was pared by 0 bases and J by 3 bases, with 4 bases of the junction left unmatched. CDR3 protein: CASSLGPGQDYGYTF. The CDR3 DNA reads TGCGCCAGCAGCTTGGGGCCGGGACAGGACTATGGCTACACCTTC.

This clonotype was observed many times. This chain joins TRBV29-1 and TRBJ2-1, with D tentatively TRBD2 (5 bases). Germline CDR1 and CDR2: SQVTM and ANQGSEA. The CDR3 is made up of 13 amino acids. The V and J ends lost 3 bases and 2 bases respectively, with 8 bases between them. CDR3 in amino acids: CSVEGRTYNEQFF. DNA of the CDR3: TGCAGCGTTGAGGGGAGAACCTACAATGAGCAGTTCTTC.